This T cell receptor beta chain originates from a study of B cell selection in AIRE deficiency. Sorted regulatory T cells were CD4-positive, CD25-high and CD127-low or negative. Only in-frame clones appear in the TCRdb table, and some are missing; sequencing was by immunoSEQ multiplex PCR. Among roughly 24,000 clones listed, about 92% were seen once. Worth noting for this clone: What it recognizes is unknown.

General study findings and limits: Only about 9.3% of 3,500 to 4,500 shared Treg sequences were patient-specific; 31.6% healthy-specific. Shared Treg sequences had shorter CDR3s, biased toward rearrangements with few non-templated insertions.

V lost 5 bases and J 4 bases, leaving 12 bases between the germline ends. Germline-derived CDR1 and CDR2 are LNHDA and SQIVND (reference sequence). The CDR3 totals 15 residues. The receptor comes from a human donor in good health. This chain links TRBV19 with TRBJ2-6, with D possibly being TRBD1 (6 bases). Sequencing was carried out using CD4+CD25+ Tregs sorted from PBMCs. CDR3 residues: CASSFVGAGANVLTF. The CDR3 bases are TGTGCCAGTAGTTTTGTGGGGGCCGGGGCCAACGTCCTGACTTTC.